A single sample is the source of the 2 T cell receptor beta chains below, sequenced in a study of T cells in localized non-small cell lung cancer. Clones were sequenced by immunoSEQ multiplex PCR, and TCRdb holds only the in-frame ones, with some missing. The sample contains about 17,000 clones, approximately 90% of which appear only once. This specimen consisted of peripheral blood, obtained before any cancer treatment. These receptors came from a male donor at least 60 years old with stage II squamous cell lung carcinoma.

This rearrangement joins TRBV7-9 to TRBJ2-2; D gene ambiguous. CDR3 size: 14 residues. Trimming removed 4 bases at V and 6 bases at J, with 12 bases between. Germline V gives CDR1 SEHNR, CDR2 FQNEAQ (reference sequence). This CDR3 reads CASSSSLRAGELFF. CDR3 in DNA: TGTGCCAGCAGCTCCTCCCTCCGGGCCGGGGAGCTGTTTTTT.

CDR3 in DNA: TGTGCCAGCTCACTATTCGGCCCCCCGCACAATGAGCAGTTCTTC. As protein: CASSLFGPPHNEQFF. J is TRBJ2-1 and V is TRBV18; no firm D call. Germline assignment: CDR1 KGHSH and CDR2 LQKENI. This CDR3 has 15 amino acids. The V gene lost 4 bases and the J gene lost 5 bases, with 15 bases spanning the gap.